These 2 T cell receptor beta chains originate from one sample sequenced in a study of blood T cell repertoires in COVID-19. Data came from immunoSEQ multiplex PCR; TCRdb stores just in-frame clones and leaves some out. The sample yields some 120,000 clones, roughly 85% seen once. Sequenced sample: peripheral blood. The receptors were sampled from a man aged 35-49 years with acute or convalescent COVID-19.

The genes are TRBV6-5 and TRBJ1-4, with no clear D. V was clipped by 5 bases and J by 7 bases, with 14 bases between them. Germline CDR1 reads MNHEY; CDR2 reads SVGAGI. The CDR3 runs 14 residues. The CDR3, as DNA: TGTGCCAGCAGTCCCAGGATCAACGGTGAAAAACTGTTTTTT. The encoded protein is CASSPRINGEKLFF.

The rearrangement joins TRBV30 to TRBJ2-7, with 9 bases matching TRBD2. CDR1 is GTSNPN, CDR2 SVGIG, per germline (reference sequence). The CDR3 length is 16 residues. Unmatched junction bases numbered 12, after V lost 4 bases and J lost 2 bases. The CDR3 region is CAWTKGGGRAPYEQYF. CDR3 nucleotides: TGTGCCTGGACCAAGGGGGGCGGGAGGGCCCCCTACGAGCAGTACTTC.